A single sample is the source of the 18 T cell receptor beta chains below, sequenced in a study of radiotherapy plus CTLA-4 blockade in lung cancer. Sequencing used immunoSEQ multiplex PCR; TCRdb keeps in-frame clones, though not all of them. The data show approximately 100,000 clones, 82% seen once. Sequencing was performed on peripheral blood, taken from a patient treated with radiotherapy plus ipilimumab. These receptors all come from a human donor with non-small cell lung cancer who had a partial response to radiotherapy plus ipilimumab.

V gene TRBV6-1 combines with J gene TRBJ2-7, with D tentatively TRBD2 (6 bases). This CDR3 has 16 residues. The V end lost 0 bases, the J end lost 4 bases, and 16 bases lay between the germline ends. Germline CDR1 MNHNS, CDR2 SASEGT. The CDR3 nucleotides read TGTGCCAGCAGTGAAGCGGTACCGGGAGCAGGGTACGAGCAGTACTTC. Amino acids: CASSEAVPGAGYEQYF.

The chain recombines TRBV28 with TRBJ1-2; D unclear. Deletions cut 5 bases from V and 5 bases from J, with 6 bases between. This CDR3 spans 11 amino acids. Germline V gene data show CDR1 as MDHEN and CDR2 as SYDVKM. CDR3 protein: CASSDLYGYTF. Here the CDR3 DNA reads TGTGCCAGCAGTGACTTGTATGGCTACACCTTC.

The rearrangement joins TRBV7-9 to TRBJ2-5; D is possibly TRBD2 (6 bases). The CDR3 consists of 15 residues. Germline values: CDR1 SEHNR, CDR2 FQNEAQ (reference sequence). Trimming shortened V by 4 bases and J by 0 bases, and 12 bases separated the two germline ends. The CDR3 is CASSYRRDYQETQYF. The CDR3 bases are TGTGCCAGCAGCTATCGGCGGGATTACCAAGAGACCCAGTACTTC.

The rearrangement uses TRBV28 and TRBJ1-4; 7 bases are shared with TRBD1. The length of the CDR3 is 18 residues. Germline CDR1 and CDR2: MDHEN and SYDVKM. V lost 4 bases and J lost 0; bases outside the gene matches: 11. CDR3 DNA: TGTGCCAGCAGTTCGGCGGCAGGGGGAACCGCAACTAATGAAAAACTGTTTTTT. As protein: CASSSAAGGTATNEKLFF.

The V and J genes are TRBV19 and TRBJ2-5; D is uncertain. The CDR3 sequence is 13 residues long. Per the germline V gene, CDR1 is LNHDA and CDR2 is SQIVND (reference sequence). The V gene lost 1 base and the J gene lost 6 bases, with 9 bases spanning the gap. The CDR3: CASSIGSRKTQYF. The CDR3, as DNA: TGTGCCAGTAGTATAGGTTCCAGGAAGACCCAGTACTTC.

This clone was counted only a few times. The V and J genes are TRBV6-1 and TRBJ2-7; D is ambiguous. V lost 0 bases, J lost 7 bases, and 10 bases lay in between. Germline V gives CDR1 MNHNS, CDR2 SASEGT. The CDR3 is made up of 13 amino acids. The DNA for the CDR3 is TGTGCCAGCAGTGAAGCCTGGGCTTCGGAGCAGTACTTC. It codes for CASSEAWASEQYF.

The rearrangement links TRBV25-1 to TRBJ1-2; perhaps TRBD1 as D (6 bases). The V gene lost 2 bases and the J gene lost 4 bases, with 11 bases spanning the gap. The CDR3 runs 14 residues. Germline V CDR1 and CDR2: MGHDK, SYGVNS. This CDR3 is CASSEIGQSYGYTF. In DNA, the CDR3 is TGTGCCAGCAGTGAAATTGGACAGAGCTATGGCTACACCTTC.

The genes are TRBV6-6 and TRBJ1-1, with D uncertain. Trimming stripped 8 bases from V and 7 bases from J, with 11 bases between. Germline V gene data show CDR1 as MNHNY and CDR2 as SVGAGI (reference sequence). The CDR3 contains 11 residues. The chain's CDR3 is CASGRINEAFF. The CDR3 DNA reads as TGTGCCAGCGGCCGAATAAATGAAGCTTTCTTT.

This chain joins TRBV25-1 and TRBJ1-1, with D unresolved. The CDR3 consists of 14 residues. Germline V gene lookup returns CDR1 MGHDK and CDR2 SYGVNS. Trimming left V 2 bases short and J 3 bases short, with 10 bases between. DNA for the CDR3: TGTGCCAGCAGTGAACGGCGGGGAGACACTGAAGCTTTCTTT. Its translation is CASSERRGDTEAFF.

The rearrangement links TRBV28 to TRBJ2-7; 10 bases align to TRBD2. This CDR3 comprises 18 residues. J gave up 3 bases and V 5 bases, and 16 bases lay outside the gene matches. CDR1 is MDHEN, CDR2 SYDVKM, per germline. CDR3 amino acids: CASSPRGAGGEWSYEQYF. The CDR3 bases are TGTGCCAGCAGTCCCCGGGGAGCGGGAGGGGAATGGAGCTACGAGCAGTACTTC. Together with reference TRBV28 and TRBJ2-7, the CDR3 gives the full variable domain: DVKVTQSSRYLVKRTGEKVFLECVQDMDHENMFWYRQDPGLGLRLIYFSYDVKMKEKGDIPEGYSVSREKKERFSLILESASTNQTSMYLCASSPRGAGGEWSYEQYFGPGTRLTVT.

This clone appeared a few times. The chain combines TRBV27 with TRBJ2-3; 8 nucleotides align to TRBD2. After removal of 3 bases from V and 2 bases from J, the junction contained 4 bases not matched to a gene. The CDR3 sequence is 15 residues long. Germline assignment: CDR1 MNHEY and CDR2 SMNVEV (reference sequence). CDR3 nucleotide sequence: TGTGCCAGCAGTTTCCTGACTAGCGCCACAGATACGCAGTATTTT. Translating gives CASSFLTSATDTQYF.

In its sample, this clone was seen once. The chain has TRBV12-5 and TRBJ2-3, with D hard to call. The germline V gene has CDR1 LGHNT and CDR2 FRNRAP. Trimming removed 7 bases from V and 4 bases from J, with 15 bases in between. The CDR3 runs 14 residues. This CDR3 reads CASAVSQPADTQYF. CDR3 sequence (DNA): TGTGCTAGTGCCGTTAGCCAACCGGCAGATACGCAGTATTTT.

This clone was recorded only once. The chain is built from TRBV29-1 and TRBJ2-4; the D is unclear. Between the trimmed V and J ends, which lost 8 bases and 1 base, there was a span of 9 bases. Germline V gives CDR1 SQVTM, CDR2 ANQGSEA. This CDR3 contains 12 residues. The CDR3 nucleotides are TGCAGCTCCCAGGATGCCAAAAACATTCAGTACTTC. Translated, it gives CSSQDAKNIQYF.

The rearrangement uses TRBV27 and TRBJ2-3; the match to TRBD2 covers 11 bases. The trim removed 3 bases at V and 2 bases at J, leaving 7 bases unmatched. The germline V gene encodes CDR1 MNHEY and CDR2 SMNVEV (reference sequence). The CDR3 length is 17 residues. The CDR3 reads CASSFWTTSGVTDTQYF. In DNA form, the CDR3 reads TGTGCCAGCAGTTTCTGGACGACTAGCGGGGTCACAGATACGCAGTATTTT.

As DNA, the CDR3 is TGTGCCAGCAGTTACTCAGGCAGGGGGCCCTACGAGCAGTACTTC. This translates into CASSYSGRGPYEQYF. The chain links TRBV6-5 to TRBJ2-7; 8 bases align to TRBD1. CDR1 and CDR2 (germline): MNHEY, SVGAGI. V lost 0 bases, J lost 2 bases, and 3 bases stayed unmatched. The CDR3 spans 15 residues.

The rearrangement links TRBV19 to TRBJ2-3, with 14 nucleotides matching TRBD2. V lost 7 bases, J lost 4 bases, and 13 bases stayed unmatched. The CDR3 extends over 18 amino acids. Germline CDR1 is LNHDA and CDR2 is SQIVND (reference sequence). The DNA of the CDR3 is TGTGCCAGTACCCTGAGGGGGGGGACTAGCGGGAGTTCAGATACGCAGTATTTT. Protein sequence: CASTLRGGTSGSSDTQYF.

The chain recombines TRBV5-1 with TRBJ2-1; 10 positions agree with TRBD2. CDR3 size: 16 residues. V lost 0 bases and J lost 8; bases outside the gene matches: 8. Germline V gene sequence: CDR1 SGHRS, CDR2 YFSETQ. The DNA of the CDR3 is TGCGCCAGCAGCTTGGGAGAGCTAGCGGGAGTTGATGAGCAGTTCTTC. Protein sequence: CASSLGELAGVDEQFF.

The CDR3 DNA reads TGTGCCAGCAGGGACAGGGGAGATACGCAGTATTTT. This sequence encodes CASRDRGDTQYF. V usage is TRBV2 and J usage is TRBJ2-3; the match to TRBD1 covers 9 bases. CDR1 and CDR2 from the germline V gene are SNHLY and FYNNEI. The V gene end was trimmed by 6 bases and the J gene end by 5 bases; junction bases not matched to a gene: 0. This CDR3 is 12 amino acids long.